This TCR beta chain originates from a study of early T cells in non-severe SARS-CoV-2 infection. TCRdb analysed the 5' RACE reads with MiXCR anew, one entry per CDR3 protein. The data contain 98,000 or so distinct CDR3 sequences, 9% to 13% of them singletons. This CDR3 is 19 amino acids long. V lost 2 bases and J 2 bases, leaving 22 bases between the germline ends. The germline V gene has CDR1 SGHVS and CDR2 FNYEAQ. The chain combines TRBV7-6 with TRBJ1-3; D not resolved. The sequencing input was whole blood. This receptor was identified in an adult who was a healthcare worker with PCR-confirmed SARS-CoV-2 infection or an uninfected control (not recorded which). The CDR3 here is CASSLSSPRTEKAGNTIYF. The CDR3 DNA reads TGTGCCAGCAGCTTAAGTTCCCCCCGGACGGAAAAGGCTGGAAACACCATATATTTT.